The clone carrying this TCR beta chain was detected ten times or more. As yet, its antigen is unknown. The TCR beta libraries were generated through quantitative 5'-RACE incorporating molecular barcodes. TCRdb ran MiXCR on the 5' RACE reads and lists one entry per CDR3 protein. The data show about 510,000 distinct CDR3 sequences, approximately 5% seen once. This entry is derived from a study of CD8 T cells in ankylosing spondylitis. General study results and limits: Enrichment of disease-linked clones was reportedly significant in matched ankylosing spondylitis synovial fluid. Seven or eight highly homologous variants made up a TCR beta motif, and this motif appeared characteristic of ankylosing spondylitis blood.

This CDR3 is built from 13 residues. CDR1 and CDR2 (germline): SQVTM, ANQGSEA. With V trimmed by 6 bases and J by 1 base, 6 bases remained unmatched. Sequenced input: blood, either unsorted or a sorted T cell fraction (not recorded which). The clonotype originates from a male donor with ankylosing spondylitis. The chain carries TRBV29-1 and TRBJ2-7; 7 bases are shared with TRBD2. CDR3 amino acids: CSVHWEGSYEQYF. DNA of the CDR3: TGCAGCGTCCATTGGGAGGGTTCCTACGAGCAGTACTTC.